These 15 T cell receptor beta chains were sequenced from one sample in a study of blood T cell repertoires in COVID-19. The assay was immunoSEQ multiplex PCR, and TCRdb's table has in-frame clones only and misses some. The sample carries 200,000 to 250,000 clones, roughly 80% recorded once. Material: peripheral blood. The receptors stem from an older woman with acute or convalescent COVID-19.

V and J are TRBV10-3 and TRBJ2-7; possibly TRBD2 for D (5 bases). Trimming removed 8 bases at V and 0 bases at J, with 11 bases between. This CDR3 is 13 amino acids long. The germline gives CDR1 ENHRY, CDR2 SYGVKD. Here the CDR3 reads CAISQGSSYEQYF. The CDR3 DNA follows: TGTGCCATCTCCCAAGGGAGCTCCTACGAGCAGTACTTC.

This clone was recorded once. Different DNA sequences within this sample yield the same CDR3. The V call is TRBV7-3, the J call TRBJ2-3; D might be TRBD2 (5 bases). The CDR3 is 14 residues long. Looked up from germline, CDR1 is SGHTA and CDR2 is FQGTGA. With 0 bases removed from V and 1 base from J, the gap between germline ends came to 5 bases. In nucleotides, the CDR3 is TGTGCCAGCAGCTTAACCGGGGGCACAGATACGCAGTATTTT. Translation: CASSLTGGTDTQYF.

The chain couples TRBV6-4 to TRBJ1-6; D is undetermined. The CDR3 is 16 amino acids. Germline CDR1 reads MRHNA; CDR2 reads SNTAGT. DNA for the CDR3: TGTCGCGCCTGGTTCGAGCCATTTGGTTCCCGGTCACCCCTCCACTTT. Amino acids: CRAWFEPFGSRSPLHF.

The chain uses TRBV6-1 and TRBJ1-5; D unresolved. V shed 1 base and J shed 5 bases, with 12 bases lying between them. The germline V gene encodes CDR1 MNHNS and CDR2 SASEGT. The CDR3 runs 15 residues. The DNA for the CDR3 is TGTGCCAGCAGTGAAGGCCCGGGAAGGGATCAGCCCCAGCATTTT. Its protein product is CASSEGPGRDQPQHF.

CDR3 region: CASSQLGDNNEQFF. The CDR3 DNA is TGCGCCAGCAGCCAACTCGGGGACAACAATGAGCAGTTCTTC. The rearrangement uses TRBV4-1 and TRBJ2-1; D may be TRBD1 (6 bases). Trimming left V 2 bases short and J 5 bases short, with 10 bases between. The CDR3 extends over 14 amino acids. Germline V gene sequence: CDR1 MGHRA, CDR2 YSYEKL.

The chain employs TRBV7-9 and TRBJ1-2; D is unclear. Germline CDR1 is SEHNR and CDR2 is FQNEAQ (reference sequence). This CDR3 is 13 amino acids long. V dropped 7 bases and J dropped 5 bases, with 14 bases sitting between them. The DNA of the CDR3 is TGTGCCAGCACCTCTGATAGCGGTTATGGCTACACCTTC. It is translated as CASTSDSGYGYTF.

The chain recombines TRBV28 with TRBJ1-2, with D tentatively TRBD1 (6 bases). The V end was cut by 6 bases, the J end by 7 bases, with 15 bases between. Germline values: CDR1 MDHEN, CDR2 SYDVKM. The CDR3 sequence is 13 residues long. The CDR3 coding sequence is TGTGCCAGCAGCCACTCAGGGGCGAGTGGCTACACCTTC. This codes for CASSHSGASGYTF.

This clone was counted a few times. The chain employs TRBV5-5 and TRBJ1-2; 9 bases align to TRBD1. This CDR3 has 16 amino acids. V was pared by 3 bases and J by 4 bases, with 10 bases of the junction left unmatched. CDR1 SGHKS and CDR2 YYEKEE come from the germline V gene (reference sequence). The CDR3 reads CASSSDPGQGTYGYTF. In nucleotides, the CDR3 is TGTGCCAGCAGCTCAGATCCGGGACAGGGTACCTATGGCTACACCTTC.

The chain uses TRBV4-2 and TRBJ1-1; D is possibly TRBD1 (6 bases). In germline, CDR1 is LGHNA, CDR2 YNFKEQ. V was clipped by 0 bases and J by 10 bases, with 9 bases between them. The CDR3 runs 12 residues. DNA of the CDR3: TGTGCCAGCAGCCAAGAAACAGGGAGAGCTTTCTTT. As protein: CASSQETGRAFF.

The V gene is TRBV29-1, the J gene TRBJ1-1; no reliable D call. This CDR3 is built from 17 residues. Deletions cut 2 bases from V and 4 bases from J, with 23 bases between. Germline V gives CDR1 SQVTM, CDR2 ANQGSEA. CDR3: CSVESRDRPSYSTEAFF. The CDR3, as DNA: TGCAGCGTTGAATCCCGGGATCGCCCATCCTATAGCACTGAAGCTTTCTTT.

The rearrangement joins TRBV11-2 to TRBJ2-7; 10 nucleotides line up with TRBD1. V was pared by 5 bases and J by 6 bases, with 4 bases of the junction left unmatched. The CDR3 has 13 amino acids. Looked up from germline, CDR1 is SGHAT and CDR2 is FQNNGV. The CDR3 here is CASSIGTGVEQYF. The CDR3 region has the DNA TGTGCCAGCAGCATTGGGACAGGGGTCGAGCAGTACTTC.

The gene calls are TRBV5-1 and TRBJ2-1; tentatively, D is TRBD1 (5 bases). Germline V gives CDR1 SGHRS, CDR2 YFSETQ. V gave up 4 bases and J gave up 0 bases, with 17 bases separating them. The CDR3 has 17 residues. Here the CDR3 reads CASSPKGQESSYNEQFF. The DNA of the CDR3 is TGCGCCAGCAGCCCTAAGGGGCAGGAGAGCTCCTACAATGAGCAGTTCTTC.

On this clone: The DNA is omitted, as the CDR3 cannot be located on it reliably, and the CDR3 follows TCRdb's listing. This chain links TRBV4-1 with TRBJ2-7; the DNA was not used to check the table's D call, TRBD2. The CDR3 length equals 18 residues, ends included. The germline V gene has CDR1 MGHRA and CDR2 YSYEKL. CDR3 in amino acids: CASSQEFGNGVGSYEQYF.

This chain uses TRBV28 with TRBJ1-2; D ambiguous. V dropped 7 bases and J dropped 5 bases, with 20 bases sitting between them. Germline V gene data show CDR1 as MDHEN and CDR2 as SYDVKM. The CDR3 loop spans 15 amino acids. CDR3 sequence (DNA): TGTGCCAGCACCGAGGGCCCCACCGGTCTTTATGGCTACACCTTC. Amino acids: CASTEGPTGLYGYTF.

The chain couples TRBV19 to TRBJ2-7, with 7 bases matching TRBD1. The CDR3 has 15 amino acids. V lost 6 bases and J lost 0; bases outside the gene matches: 8. Looked up from germline, CDR1 is LNHDA and CDR2 is SQIVND (reference sequence). The CDR3 DNA is TGTGCCAGTAGCTCCACAGGGGTTCACTCCTACGAGCAGTACTTC. This encodes CASSSTGVHSYEQYF.